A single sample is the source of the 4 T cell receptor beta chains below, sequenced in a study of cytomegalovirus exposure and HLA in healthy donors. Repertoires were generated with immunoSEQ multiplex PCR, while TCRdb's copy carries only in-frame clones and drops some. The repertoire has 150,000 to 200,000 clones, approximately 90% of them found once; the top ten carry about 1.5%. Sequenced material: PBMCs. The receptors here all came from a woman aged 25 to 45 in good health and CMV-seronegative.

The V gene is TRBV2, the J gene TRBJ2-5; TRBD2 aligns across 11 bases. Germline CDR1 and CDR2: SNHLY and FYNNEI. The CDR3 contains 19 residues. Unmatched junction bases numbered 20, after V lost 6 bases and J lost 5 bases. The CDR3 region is CASSELNLAGGAWRETQYF. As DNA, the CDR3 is TGTGCCAGCAGCGAACTAAACTTAGCGGGGGGGGCTTGGCGTGAGACCCAGTACTTC.

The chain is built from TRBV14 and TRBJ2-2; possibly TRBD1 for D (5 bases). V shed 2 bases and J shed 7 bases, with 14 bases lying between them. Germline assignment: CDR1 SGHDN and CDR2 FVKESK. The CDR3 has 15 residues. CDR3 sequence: CASSQIGAQHGELFF. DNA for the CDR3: TGTGCCAGCAGCCAAATTGGGGCCCAGCACGGGGAGCTGTTTTTT.

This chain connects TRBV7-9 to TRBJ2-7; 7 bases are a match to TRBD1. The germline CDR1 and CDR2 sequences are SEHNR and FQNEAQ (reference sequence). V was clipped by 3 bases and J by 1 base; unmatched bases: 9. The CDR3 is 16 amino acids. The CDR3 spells CASSLTGLWGSYEQYF. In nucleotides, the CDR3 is TGTGCCAGCAGCTTGACAGGGTTATGGGGATCCTACGAGCAGTACTTC.

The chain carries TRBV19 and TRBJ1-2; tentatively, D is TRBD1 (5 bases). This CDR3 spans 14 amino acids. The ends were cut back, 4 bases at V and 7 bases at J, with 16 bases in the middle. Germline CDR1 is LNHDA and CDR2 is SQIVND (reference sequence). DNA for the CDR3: TGTGCCAGTAGTACCCAGGGTCGGACCATTGGCTACACCTTC. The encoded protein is CASSTQGRTIGYTF.